The clone carrying this T cell receptor beta chain was seen a handful of times. The entry originates in a study of blood T cell repertoires in COVID-19. About the study: Researchers got acute and convalescent COVID-19 samples from the United States, Italy and Spain.

The CDR3 is made up of 18 amino acids. J gave up 0 bases and V 4 bases, and 6 bases lay outside the gene matches. CDR1 and CDR2 (germline): MDHEN, SYDVKM. Per the original data handling: Amplification of reference gene primers was used by the study to estimate nucleated cell counts. TCRdb's copy holds only in-frame clones and misses some; the assay was immunoSEQ multiplex PCR. V and J calls and clone size are given by that table; D and trimming were obtained from the DNA. Altogether 310,000 or so clones are present, around 88% being singletons, with the ten largest covering around 1.6%. Specimen: peripheral blood. This chain connects TRBV28 to TRBJ1-4; TRBD1 matches 12 bases. The sequence came from a woman aged 45-59 years with acute or convalescent COVID-19. Here the CDR3 DNA reads TGTGCCAGCAGTTCCCGGGACAGGGGGCGTGCAACTAATGAAAAACTGTTTTTT. Its translation: CASSSRDRGRATNEKLFF.